This T cell receptor beta chain stems from a study of vaccination and CD4 T cells after COVID-19. Turning to the study itself: Each person enrolled got two BNT162b2 or mRNA-1273 vaccine doses.

V dropped 6 bases and J dropped 4 bases, with 9 bases sitting between them. The CDR3 runs 11 residues. Germline CDR1 DFQATT, CDR2 SNEGSKA (reference sequence). Whole-study results and caveats: Median SARS-CoV-2-reactive clonotype numbers went up from roughly 21 to 40, but not significantly.

This clonotype was picked up a small number of times. Its antigen is currently unknown. The Oncomine TCR Beta short-read assay was applied to DNA of cultured CD4+ T cells. TCRdb ran MiXCR on the PCR reads and lists one entry per CDR3 protein. In the table there are over 8,000 distinct CDR3 sequences, under 25% of which are singletons. Treatment meaning: approximately nine-day PBMC culture with coronavirus spike peptide pools or control peptides (ViraFEST assay). This receptor was taken from a human donor with COVID-19. The chain is built from TRBV20-1 and TRBJ2-5; no definite D call. Sequencing was performed on cultured CD4+ T cells from blood. CDR3 protein: CSARNSETQYF. In DNA form, the CDR3 reads TGCAGTGCCCGGAACTCAGAGACCCAGTACTTC.